The clone carrying this T cell receptor (beta chain) was recorded many times. Its antigen remains unidentified. The data originate from a study of T cell repertoires in cytomegalovirus infection. TCRdb itself ran the reads through MiXCR, one entry per CDR3 protein. The sample contains approximately 250,000 distinct CDR3 sequences, about 12% of which appear only once. The CDR3 length is 14 residues. Germline V gene sequence: CDR1 SGHTA, CDR2 FQGNSA. V gave up 5 bases and J gave up 8 bases; unmatched junction bases: 4. Study conclusions and caveats: Frequencies of public TCR beta families were cumulated, and this identified carriers of CMV plus the relevant HLA.

The source material was PBMCs. The chain recombines TRBV7-2 with TRBJ2-4, with 12 bases aligning to TRBD1. The clonotype originates from a human donor in good health (CMV status not recorded). Some clones in this sample may be carry-over from other donors' samples. The CDR3 nucleotides read TGTGCCAGCAGCGAGGGACAGGGGGCAGACATTCAGTACTTC. It codes for CASSEGQGADIQYF.